A single sample is the source of the 4 T cell receptor beta chains below, sequenced in a study of graft-versus-host responses after intestinal transplantation. Profiling relied on immunoSEQ multiplex PCR, and the TCRdb table lists in-frame clones only, not all of them. The table shows some 41,000 clones, with 91% occurring only once. Specimen: PBMCs, collected around 320 days after intestinal transplant. These receptors came from a human patient who received an intestinal transplant, so some T cells may come from the graft donor.

V gene TRBV25-1 combines with J gene TRBJ1-1, with a possible D match to TRBD1 (5 bases). Trimming pared 1 base from V and 7 bases from J, leaving 13 bases between. The germline gives CDR1 MGHDK, CDR2 SYGVNS. The CDR3 length is 14 residues. The CDR3 nucleotides are TGTGCCAGCAGTGAATGGGGGGAGGGCTTTGAAGCTTTCTTT. Amino acid sequence: CASSEWGEGFEAFF.

This chain connects TRBV5-1 to TRBJ2-7, with 8 bases fitting TRBD1. Germline V CDR1 and CDR2: SGHRS, YFSETQ. The CDR3 sequence is 15 residues long. V shed 2 bases, J shed 3 bases, and the junction held 7 bases outside the gene matches. The DNA for the CDR3 is TGCGCCAGCAGCTTATATTCAGGGGGCAGCTACGAGCAGTACTTC. Encoded protein: CASSLYSGGSYEQYF.

The chain links TRBV19 to TRBJ2-5; 12 bases are shared with TRBD1. Germline V CDR1 and CDR2: LNHDA, SQIVND (reference sequence). Trimming at V came to 4 bases and at J to 5 bases, leaving 11 bases not matched to a gene. CDR3 length: 17 residues. CDR3 sequence reads: CASSTRDRGQRGETQYF. The CDR3 nucleotides read TGTGCCAGTAGTACCCGGGACAGGGGGCAACGTGGGGAGACCCAGTACTTC. The whole variable domain, filled in from reference TRBV19 and TRBJ2-5, reads DGGITQSPKYLFRKEGQNVTLSCEQNLNHDAMYWYRQDPGQGLRLIYYSQIVNDFQKGDIAEGYSVSREKKESFPLTVTSAQKNPTAFYLCASSTRDRGQRGETQYFGPGTRLLVL.

J is TRBJ2-5 and V is TRBV29-1; 7 nucleotides match TRBD2. The V gene's germline CDR1 is SQVTM and CDR2 ANQGSEA. V dropped 3 bases and J dropped 2; count of bases not matched to a gene: 3. CDR3 size: 13 residues. The CDR3 sequence: CSVELAVQETQYF. The CDR3 bases are TGCAGCGTTGAGCTAGCGGTACAAGAGACCCAGTACTTC.